This T cell receptor beta chain was sequenced during a study of OX40 agonist ivuxolimab in advanced cancers. With regard to the full study: Ivuxolimab, which targeted the costimulatory receptor OX40 (CD134), was an agonistic, fully human IgG2 monoclonal antibody. The paper describes the monotherapy dose-escalation part (N of about 47 patients) of the phase I trial of ivuxolimab. Among the roughly 50 dose-escalation patients, about 20 had hepatocellular carcinoma, roughly 15 melanoma, 9 renal cell carcinoma and 9 head and neck cancer. The point of sequencing TCRbeta in the periphery was to test whether ivuxolimab changed TCR sequence diversity and drove clonal T-cell expansion. Patients were allowed to have had prior anti-PD-1, anti-PD-L1 or anti-CTLA-4 therapy, and about 40% of the dose-escalation patients had been treated with checkpoint inhibitors. Partial responses occurred in three dose-escalation patients, of whom one had hepatocellular carcinoma and two had cutaneous melanoma. In the dose-escalation cohort, 70% to 85% of patients were male, and the mean age was approximately 60 years, with a range of 23 to 79. Intravenous ivuxolimab was administered to patients every 2 weeks at six dose levels: 0.01, 0.1, 0.3, 1.5, 3 and 10 mg/kg. What the authors observed across the whole study: On average, CD8+ T cells showed more expanded clones than CD4+ T cells after ivuxolimab. At doses from 0.1 to 3.0 mg/kg, clonal expansion was seen in both CD4+ and CD8+ blood T cells between baseline and week 6. Low levels of normalized T-cell clonal expansion were also shown by some nonresponding patients. In the 0.1-3.0 mg/kg groups, partial responders were among the patients with the lowest normalized peripheral clonal expansion, particularly in CD8+ T cells. Which antigens the clonally expanded peripheral T cells were specific for was not determined.

Note on this clone: Its antigen remains undetermined. No much larger clone exists at a distance of one base, and base qualities are not known.

The trial excluded patients who had a history of autoimmune disease or who were on systemic immunosuppression. Peripheral blood for TCR sequencing was collected from all dose cohorts at baseline, on cycle 4 day 1, and on cycle 7 day 1. Samples came from an open-label, multicenter, first-in-human phase I dose-escalation trial of ivuxolimab. Adults with locally advanced or metastatic head and neck squamous cell, hepatocellular, melanoma or renal cell carcinoma were enrolled in the trial. Before TCR sequencing, CD4+ T cells and CD8+ T cells from peripheral blood were sorted into separate populations. To sequence the TCRbeta CDR3 region, genomic DNA was isolated from the sorted cells. TCRbeta CDR3 regions were sequenced using the immunoSEQ Assay. Here the immuneACCESS table is served through TCRdb, limited to in-frame sequences with V and J called. Missing clones are a known gap in these copies; in checked studies unresolved V genes cover under half, and the rest lacks a known reason. Counted in this sample were under 50,000 clones; approximately 86% of them appeared once. The ten most abundant clones make up more than 12% of the sample.

According to the germline V gene, CDR1 reads MGHRA and CDR2 reads YSYEKL. V is clipped by 4 bases and J by 4 bases, and the sequence between their germline boundaries is 10 bases long. The CDR3 has 13 amino acids, counting the end cysteine and phenylalanine. Here the CDR3 DNA is all that survives: 39 bases in frame from base 1. The TCR originated in an adult with an advanced solid tumor such as melanoma, head and neck, liver or kidney cancer. The sequencing used CD4+ or CD8+ T cells sorted from blood, collected in a trial of the OX40 agonist ivuxolimab. The chain is encoded by TRBV4-1 joined to TRBJ1-1; the D gene cannot be named for sure. The encoded CDR3 is CASSPPWGTEAFF. In nucleotides, the sequence is TGCGCCAGCAGCCCCCCCTGGGGCACTGAAGCTTTCTTT.